What follows is one T cell receptor beta chain and its context. Its cognate antigen is unknown. The CDR3 end shows no conserved phenylalanine or tryptophan, and so a read error is likely. The CDR3 contains 15 residues. Germline assignment: CDR1 SGHRS and CDR2 YFSETQ. V lost 5 bases, J lost 0 bases, and 7 bases stayed unmatched. The template, roughly 0.45 ug total RNA, yielded TCR beta cDNA made with a constant-region primer. It was through three nested multiplex PCR rounds of slightly modified ARM-PCR that TCR beta libraries arose. Primers for the first two PCR rounds were TRBV1-TRBV30 forward primers and a C-beta reverse primer (10 cycles per round). A single record per CDR3 protein comes from TCRdb applying MiXCR to the multiplex PCR reads. The sample consists of about 320,000 distinct CDR3 sequences, 65% of them appearing once. This sample was taken from a study of tumor-infiltrating lymphocytes in primary liver carcinoma. About the research overall: Patients underwent resection of primary liver carcinoma. Study-wide points: Lesser overlap characterized tumor-adjacent and tumor-blood pairs relative to tumor region pairs. The bulk unsorted samples meant that CD4+ and CD8+ repertoires went uncompared.

In addition to blood RNA drawn from unsorted whole blood, germline DNA was extracted. Before surgery, approximately 4 milliliters of EDTA blood were taken. This TCR came from a man aged 35-49 years with primary liver carcinoma and hepatitis B virus infection. Input material: peripheral blood. The chain employs TRBV5-1 and TRBJ1-1; 7 nucleotides align to TRBD1. The CDR3 protein is CASRPTGAMNTEAFL. DNA of the CDR3: TGCGCCAGCAGACCCACAGGGGCTATGAACACTGAAGCTTTCCTT.